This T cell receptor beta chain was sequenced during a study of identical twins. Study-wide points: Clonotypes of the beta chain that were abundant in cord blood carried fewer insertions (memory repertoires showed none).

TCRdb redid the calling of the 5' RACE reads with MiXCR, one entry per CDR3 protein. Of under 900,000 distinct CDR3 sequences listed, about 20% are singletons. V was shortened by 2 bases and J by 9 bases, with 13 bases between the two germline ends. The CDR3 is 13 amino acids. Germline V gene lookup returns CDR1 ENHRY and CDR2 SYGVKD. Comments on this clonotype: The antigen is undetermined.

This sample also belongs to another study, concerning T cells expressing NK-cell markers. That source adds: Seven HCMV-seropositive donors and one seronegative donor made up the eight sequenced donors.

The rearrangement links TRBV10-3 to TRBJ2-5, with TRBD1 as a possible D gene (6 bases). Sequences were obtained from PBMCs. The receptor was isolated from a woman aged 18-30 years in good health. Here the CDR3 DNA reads TGTGCCATCAGTGAGGGACCCGAGGGGGCCCAGTACTTC. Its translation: CAISEGPEGAQYF.